This TCR beta chain was found in a study of blood T cell dynamics during melanoma immunotherapy. Study-level findings and limits: PBMC repertoires of eventual disease-control patients split at W3 into clonality or diversity gains.

As to this clone: Antigen unknown.

Time point reported: week 3, after first cycle of checkpoint inhibitor. Response was assessed by RECIST 1.1 at 12 weeks, except a couple of rapid progressors. Patients with prior systemic cancer treatment, concomitant immunosuppressants, or other active malignancies were excluded. Trimming at V came to 6 bases and at J to 6 bases, leaving 13 bases not matched to a gene. There are 15 residues in the CDR3. Germline values: CDR1 MNHNS, CDR2 SASEGT. The repertoire was sequenced with immunoSEQ multiplex PCR; TCRdb's copy has only in-frame clones and lacks some. The table records a few thousand clones, approximately 84% of them present only once.

This specimen was blood, taken from a patient treated with checkpoint blockade. The rearrangement joins TRBV6-1 to TRBJ2-5; 7 bases fit TRBD2. The sequence was collected from a human donor with melanoma. Some clones in this sample may be carry-over from other donors' samples. For the CDR3, the DNA is TGTGCCAGCAGCCCGACTAGCCTAGAAGGAAAGACCCAGTACTTC. Residues: CASSPTSLEGKTQYF.